Shown below are 25 T cell receptor beta chains from a single sample sequenced in a study of blood T cell repertoires in COVID-19. The table came from immunoSEQ multiplex PCR; TCRdb's copy has only in-frame clones and leaves some out. The repertoire holds approximately 100,000 clones, with 75% to 90% as singletons. Sequenced sample: peripheral blood. All receptors come from a human donor in a cohort sampled during active COVID-19.

This clone appeared once. J is TRBJ2-1 and V is TRBV5-1; 7 bases match TRBD1. Looked up from germline, CDR1 is SGHRS and CDR2 is YFSETQ. The CDR3 loop spans 16 amino acids. V dropped 3 bases and J dropped 2; count of bases not matched to a gene: 8. The DNA of the CDR3 is TGCGCCAGCAGCTCCTTTTCGACAGGGCCCTACAATGAGCAGTTCTTC. Its protein is CASSSFSTGPYNEQFF.

This clone showed up just a few times. The gene calls are TRBV2 and TRBJ2-2; no firm D call. The CDR3 runs to 13 residues. Germline V gene data show CDR1 as SNHLY and CDR2 as FYNNEI. Trimming removed 8 bases from V and 0 bases from J, with 7 bases in between. DNA for the CDR3: TGTGCCAGCTCCGAGTCGAACACCGGGGAGCTGTTTTTT. As protein: CASSESNTGELFF.

The gene calls are TRBV2 and TRBJ2-2; 9 nucleotides agree with TRBD1. CDR1 and CDR2 (germline): SNHLY, FYNNEI. V shed 8 bases and J 4 bases; nucleotides not matched to a gene: 5. This CDR3 contains 14 residues. The CDR3 DNA follows: TGTGCCAGCGGGGGACAGGGTGGCACCGGGGAGCTGTTTTTT. Amino acids: CASGGQGGTGELFF.

The V call is TRBV7-9, the J call TRBJ1-2; D is ambiguous. The CDR3 length is 12 residues. V lost 4 bases and J 5 bases, leaving 8 bases between the germline ends. Germline V gene sequence: CDR1 SEHNR, CDR2 FQNEAQ (reference sequence). The CDR3 loop is CASSSVLYGYTF. Written as DNA, the CDR3 is TGTGCCAGCAGCTCCGTACTTTATGGCTACACCTTC.

The gene calls are TRBV9 and TRBJ2-5; TRBD1 matches at 11 bases. V lost 4 bases to trimming and J lost 4 bases; unmatched junction nucleotides: 6. Germline V gene data show CDR1 as SGDLS and CDR2 as YYNGEE. The CDR3 is 15 residues long. The CDR3 spells CASSPWTGGAETQYF. The CDR3 DNA sequence: TGTGCCAGCAGCCCGTGGACAGGGGGCGCAGAGACCCAGTACTTC.

CDR3 in amino acids: CAIGTSGGTGELFF. DNA for the CDR3: TGTGCCATCGGGACTAGCGGGGGTACCGGGGAGCTGTTTTTT. The chain is built from TRBV10-3 and TRBJ2-2, with 14 bases aligning to TRBD2. The germline V gene has CDR1 ENHRY and CDR2 SYGVKD. This CDR3 contains 14 residues. The V and J ends lost 8 bases and 5 bases, in that order; junction bases with no gene match: 1.

V is TRBV21-1 and J is TRBJ1-2. TRBV21-1 is flagged as a pseudogene. The CDR3 extends over 14 amino acids. CDR3 in amino acids: CASRPDLEGYGYTF. CDR3 nucleotides: TGTGCCAGCCGCCCCGATTTGGAGGGCTATGGCTACACCTTC.

The J gene is TRBJ2-3, the V gene TRBV19; 12 bases match TRBD2. The ends lost 11 bases at V and 5 bases at J; junction bases unmatched: 5. This CDR3 has 13 amino acids. Germline-derived CDR1 and CDR2 are LNHDA and SQIVND (reference sequence). This CDR3 is CASSGRAKDTQYF. CDR3 DNA: TGTGCCTCTAGCGGGAGGGCCAAAGATACGCAGTATTTT.

This clone turned up a few times. The V call is TRBV7-3, the J call TRBJ1-1; 7 bases are shared with TRBD1. Germline V gene data show CDR1 as SGHTA and CDR2 as FQGTGA. With 5 bases clipped from V and 8 bases from J, the junction kept 8 bases outside the gene matches. The CDR3 spans 13 residues. The CDR3 DNA reads TGTGCCAGCAGCGCAGACAGGGTTGGAGAAGCTTTCTTT. Its protein is CASSADRVGEAFF.

The count of this clone is one. J is TRBJ1-2 and V is TRBV4-1, with D hard to call. This CDR3 has 14 residues. Trimming cost V 1 base and J 4 bases, with 10 bases left between them. CDR1 is MGHRA and CDR2 is YSYEKL in the germline V gene. The CDR3 sequence: CASSQGSGVYGYTF. The CDR3 region has the DNA TGCGCCAGCAGCCAAGGGAGCGGGGTCTATGGCTACACCTTC.

The rearrangement joins TRBV2 to TRBJ1-1; a weak D match, TRBD1 (6 bases). Deletions cut 5 bases from V and 1 base from J, with 8 bases between. The CDR3 covers 13 residues. Looked up from germline, CDR1 is SNHLY and CDR2 is FYNNEI. The CDR3 bases are TGTGCCAGCAGTCTGGACAGGAACACTGAAGCTTTCTTT. This gives the protein CASSLDRNTEAFF.

CDR3 protein: CASSPGLAGGIGETQYF. CDR3 bases: TGCGCCAGCAGCCCCGGACTAGCGGGAGGGATCGGGGAGACCCAGTACTTC. The chain has TRBV4-3 and TRBJ2-5; 15 nucleotides line up with TRBD2. Germline values: CDR1 LGHNA, CDR2 YSLEER. The CDR3 loop spans 17 amino acids. V lost 4 bases, J lost 5 bases, and 8 bases stayed unmatched.

V usage is TRBV18 and J usage is TRBJ2-2; TRBD1 matches at 8 bases. The V gene end was trimmed by 5 bases and the J gene end by 7 bases; junction bases not matched to a gene: 3. Germline V CDR1 and CDR2: KGHSH, LQKENI. The CDR3 is made up of 13 amino acids. The CDR3 DNA reads TGTGCCAGCTCAGGGACAGGCGGCGGGGAGCTGTTTTTT. This codes for CASSGTGGGELFF.

J is TRBJ2-7 and V is TRBV24-1; TRBD1 agrees at 8 bases. Germline values: CDR1 KGHDR, CDR2 SFDVKD. The length of the CDR3 is 15 residues. V was clipped by 1 base and J by 3 bases; unmatched bases: 4. The CDR3 is CATSDFGQGRYEQYF. The CDR3, as DNA: TGTGCCACCAGTGATTTCGGACAGGGACGCTACGAGCAGTACTTC.

This clone occurred once. The rearrangement uses TRBV5-4 and TRBJ1-3; 7 bases align to TRBD1. The CDR3 covers 13 residues. The germline gives CDR1 SGHNT, CDR2 YYREEE (reference sequence). Trimming removed 9 bases from V and 5 bases from J; junction bases left unmatched: 8. The CDR3 nucleotides are TGTGCCAAAATAGGGACAGTAAGAAACACCATATATTTT. This sequence encodes CAKIGTVRNTIYF. The whole variable domain, filled in from reference TRBV5-4 and TRBJ1-3, reads ETGVTQSPTHLIKTRGQQVTLRCSSQSGHNTVSWYQQALGQGPQFIFQYYREEENGRGNFPPRFSGLQFPNYSSELNVNALELDDSALYLCAKIGTVRNTIYFGEGSWLTVV.

The CDR3 DNA reads TGTGCCAGCCGCCGGGGGGATTACACAGATACGCAGTATTTT. Protein sequence: CASRRGDYTDTQYF. V and J are TRBV6-5 and TRBJ2-3; 7 nucleotides line up with TRBD2. Losses at the gene ends were 8 bases for V and 2 bases for J; bases not matched to a gene: 7. CDR1 MNHEY and CDR2 SVGAGI come from the germline V gene. This CDR3 contains 14 residues.

Note on this clone: One junction end disagrees with the germline gene, perhaps due to a read error. The V call is TRBV4-1, the J call TRBJ1-1; possibly TRBD1 for D (5 bases). Germline V gene sequence: CDR1 MGHRA, CDR2 YSYEKL. The CDR3 consists of 14 residues. This CDR3 is CASSQGQDKGSRAF. The CDR3 nucleotides read TGCGCCAGCAGCCAAGGTCAGGACAAGGGAAGCAGGGCATTT.

This rearrangement joins TRBV11-1 to TRBJ1-1, with 9 bases aligning to TRBD1. Germline V CDR1 and CDR2: SGHAT, FQDESV (reference sequence). The CDR3 extends over 15 amino acids. The V gene end was trimmed by 4 bases and the J gene end by 6 bases; junction bases not matched to a gene: 9. The CDR3 loop is CASSYQTGGTPEAFF. As DNA, the CDR3 is TGTGCCAGCAGCTACCAAACAGGGGGCACACCTGAAGCTTTCTTT.

The rearrangement links TRBV9 to TRBJ1-1; 7 nucleotides line up with TRBD1. This CDR3 region has 15 residues. Germline V CDR1 and CDR2: SGDLS, YYNGEE. V gave up 2 bases and J gave up 0 bases; unmatched junction bases: 4. CDR3 DNA sequence: TGTGCCAGCAGCGTCGGACAGGTCCTGAACACTGAAGCTTTCTTT. Translating gives CASSVGQVLNTEAFF. Using reference TRBV9 and TRBJ1-1 for the parts outside the CDR3, the full variable domain is DSGVTQTPKHLITATGQRVTLRCSPRSGDLSVYWYQQSLDQGLQFLIQYYNGEERAKGNILERFSAQQFPDLHSELNLSSLELGDSALYFCASSVGQVLNTEAFFGQGTRLTVV.

This sequence joins TRBV18 and TRBJ2-7, with 11 bases aligning to TRBD1. Germline values: CDR1 KGHSH, CDR2 LQKENI. The CDR3 has 16 amino acids. Losses at the gene ends were 1 base for V and 6 bases for J; bases not matched to a gene: 8. CDR3 DNA: TGTGCCAGCTCACCACGTATGAGGACAGGGGGCTCCGAGCAGTACTTC. Translation: CASSPRMRTGGSEQYF.

The chain employs TRBV24-1 and TRBJ1-2; D gene ambiguous. The germline V gene has CDR1 KGHDR and CDR2 SFDVKD. V lost 3 bases to trimming and J lost 7 bases, with 14 bases between them. The length of the CDR3 is 14 residues. CDR3 sequence (DNA): TGTGCCACCAGTGATCCCCAGACGGACTTTGGCTACACCTTC. Amino acid sequence: CATSDPQTDFGYTF.

The genes are TRBV3-1 (or the pseudogene TRBV3-2) and TRBJ2-2, with 11 bases aligning to TRBD1. This CDR3 contains 16 residues. Germline V CDR1 and CDR2: LGHDT, YNNKEL (reference sequence). Germline trimming cut 1 base from V and 4 bases from J; bases unmatched to any gene: 2. The CDR3 DNA is TGTGCCAGCAGCCAAGGGACAGGGGGCGGCACCGGGGAGCTGTTTTTT. Its translation: CASSQGTGGGTGELFF.

The V gene is TRBV19, the J gene TRBJ1-5; the D is unclear. The CDR3 consists of 12 residues. Germline V lookup: CDR1 LNHDA, CDR2 SQIVND (reference sequence). The germline V and J ends were trimmed by 3 bases and 9 bases, with 9 bases remaining between them. The CDR3 nucleotides read TGTGCCAGTAGTATTCTAGTAGGGCCCCAGCATTTT. It is translated as CASSILVGPQHF.

V is TRBV6-5 and J is TRBJ1-3, with 9 bases aligning to TRBD1. V lost 7 bases to trimming and J lost 2 bases; unmatched junction nucleotides: 0. This CDR3 region has 13 residues. Looked up from germline, CDR1 is MNHEY and CDR2 is SVGAGI. DNA for the CDR3: TGTGCCAGCAACAGGGGGCCTGGAAACACCATATATTTT. This gives the protein CASNRGPGNTIYF.

The chain is built from TRBV9 and TRBJ2-3; 7 positions agree with TRBD2. Germline CDR1 reads SGDLS; CDR2 reads YYNGEE. J lost 3 bases, V lost 2 bases, and 6 bases had no gene match. The CDR3 runs 15 residues. CDR3 residues: CASSVRSSGTDTQYF. In DNA form, the CDR3 reads TGTGCCAGCAGCGTTCGATCTAGCGGAACAGATACGCAGTATTTT.